The 15 T cell receptor beta chains below all came from one sample that was sequenced in a study of OX40 agonist ivuxolimab in advanced cancers. Library preparation was by the immunoSEQ multiplex PCR assay. The source is immuneACCESS, and TCRdb retained only in-frame sequences with V and J called. Part of the clones is not carried over; for the studies checked, unresolved V genes explain less than half of this, and the remainder is unexplained. The table for this sample lists about 46,000 clones; 91% of them were counted only once. Approximately 5% of the sample lies in the top ten. Here the sequenced sample was CD4+ or CD8+ T cells sorted from blood, taken in a trial of the OX40 agonist ivuxolimab. Receptors were obtained from an adult with an advanced solid tumor such as melanoma, head and neck, liver or kidney cancer.

V usage is TRBV6-1 and J usage is TRBJ1-5; D perhaps matches TRBD1 (5 bases). Between the trimmed V and J ends, which lost 6 bases and 0 bases, there was a span of 12 bases. The CDR3 spans 15 residues. In germline, CDR1 is MNHNS, CDR2 SASEGT. CDR3 protein: CASSLQVYSNQPQHF. The CDR3 DNA is TGTGCCAGCAGCCTACAGGTTTATAGCAATCAGCCCCAGCATTTT.

The chain joins TRBV7-9 to TRBJ2-7; D is unresolved. CDR3 length equals 12 residues. The V gene lost 3 bases and the J gene lost 7 bases, with 10 bases spanning the gap. Looked up from germline, CDR1 is SEHNR and CDR2 is FQNEAQ (reference sequence). This CDR3 reads CASSFSRSEQYF. The CDR3 nucleotides read TGTGCCAGCAGCTTTTCCCGTTCGGAGCAGTACTTC.

The V call is TRBV27, the J call TRBJ2-1; D may be TRBD2 (6 bases). Per germline, CDR1 MNHEY and CDR2 SMNVEV (reference sequence). The length of the CDR3 is 14 residues. V was shortened by 7 bases and J by 5 bases, with 15 bases between the two germline ends. The CDR3 sequence: CASTPAGLNNEQFF. CDR3 sequence (DNA): TGTGCCAGCACCCCCGCGGGACTGAACAATGAGCAGTTCTTC.

The chain recombines TRBV27 with TRBJ2-3, with a weak D call TRBD2 (6 bases). CDR1 is MNHEY, CDR2 SMNVEV, per germline (reference sequence). The CDR3 loop spans 13 amino acids. V dropped 5 bases and J dropped 4 bases, with 10 bases sitting between them. The CDR3 reads CASSRRLADTQYF. CDR3 in DNA: TGTGCCAGCAGTCGACGACTAGCAGATACGCAGTATTTT.

The V gene is TRBV28, the J gene TRBJ2-1, with 9 bases lining up with TRBD2. After removal of 2 bases from V and 5 bases from J, the junction contained 1 base not matched to a gene. The CDR3 length is 14 residues. Germline lookup yields CDR1 MDHEN and CDR2 SYDVKM. The CDR3 DNA reads as TGTGCCAGCAGTTTACTAGCGGGGAACAATGAGCAGTTCTTC. Translated, it gives CASSLLAGNNEQFF.

The chain joins TRBV2 to TRBJ1-1; D uncertain. Between the trimmed V and J ends, which lost 8 bases and 4 bases, there was a span of 17 bases. Germline CDR1 and CDR2: SNHLY and FYNNEI. This CDR3 region has 14 residues. The CDR3 nucleotides are TGTGCCAGCTCTCATAATCAACAACTCACTGAAGCTTTCTTT. Protein sequence: CASSHNQQLTEAFF.

The chain links TRBV4-2 to TRBJ2-7; D is possibly TRBD1 or TRBD2 (5 bases each). The CDR3 runs to 15 residues. From germline, CDR1 is LGHNA and CDR2 YNFKEQ. V gave up 4 bases and J gave up 0 bases, with 13 bases separating them. CDR3 region: CASSPRGDASYEQYF. The CDR3 region has the DNA TGTGCCAGCAGCCCCCGGGGCGACGCCTCCTACGAGCAGTACTTC.

This clone occurred once. The CDR3: CASSHLAGGPFF. The CDR3 nucleotides read TGTGCCAGCAGCCACCTAGCGGGGGGCCCGTTCTTC. The genes are TRBV7-9 and TRBJ2-1; the match to TRBD2 covers 11 bases. Unmatched junction bases numbered 6, after V lost 5 bases and J lost 15 bases. Germline V gene data show CDR1 as SEHNR and CDR2 as FQNEAQ (reference sequence). The CDR3 runs to 12 residues. Full variable domain (remainder filled in from reference TRBV7-9 and TRBJ2-1): DTGVSQNPRHKITKRGQNVTFRCDPISEHNRLYWYRQTLGQGPEFLTYFQNEAQLEKSRLLSDRFSAERPKGSFSTLEIQRTEQGDSAMYLCASSHLAGGPFFGPGTRLTVL.

This clone was recorded only once. The chain combines TRBV27 with TRBJ2-5, with 8 bases lining up with TRBD2. J was trimmed by 2 bases and V by 5 bases; bases with no gene match: 16. Per the germline V gene, CDR1 is MNHEY and CDR2 is SMNVEV (reference sequence). This CDR3 has 18 amino acids. In DNA form, the CDR3 reads TGTGCCAGCAGTCCCTTGGGGGTTAGCGGGGCATTTCAAGAGACCCAGTACTTC. The encoded protein is CASSPLGVSGAFQETQYF.

This clone was seen only once. This chain connects TRBV19 to TRBJ1-5; no firm D call. The CDR3 is 15 residues long. Looked up from germline, CDR1 is LNHDA and CDR2 is SQIVND (reference sequence). Trimming removed 3 bases from V and 5 bases from J, with 14 bases in between. The CDR3 spells CASSIVSTADQPQHF. DNA for the CDR3: TGTGCCAGTAGTATTGTTTCTACGGCTGATCAGCCCCAGCATTTT.

The chain is built from TRBV28 and TRBJ2-7; D ambiguous. V lost 6 bases and J 2 bases, leaving 5 bases between the germline ends. The CDR3 has 11 amino acids. CDR1 and CDR2 from the germline V gene are MDHEN and SYDVKM. CDR3 nucleotide sequence: TGTGCCAGCAGAAGCACCTACGAGCAGTACTTC. It specifies CASRSTYEQYF.

This chain connects TRBV7-9 to TRBJ1-2, with D perhaps matching TRBD1 (5 bases). V dropped 1 base and J dropped 8 bases, with 14 bases sitting between them. The CDR3 has 14 amino acids. Looked up from germline, CDR1 is SEHNR and CDR2 is FQNEAQ (reference sequence). The CDR3 bases are TGTGCCAGCAGCTTAGAAGGGGTTCGGAACGGCTACACCTTC. Its protein is CASSLEGVRNGYTF.

The gene calls are TRBV27 and TRBJ1-2; 8 nucleotides match TRBD1. Germline loops: CDR1 MNHEY, CDR2 SMNVEV (reference sequence). The CDR3 spans 13 residues. V lost 2 bases, J lost 6 bases, and 2 bases stayed unmatched. CDR3 loop: CASSLDRGDGYTF. The CDR3 DNA is TGTGCCAGCAGTTTAGACAGGGGTGATGGCTACACCTTC.

The chain links TRBV28 to TRBJ2-7; TRBD2 matches 14 bases. After removal of 5 bases from V and 3 bases from J, the junction contained 3 bases not matched to a gene. The CDR3 consists of 15 residues. Germline CDR1 MDHEN, CDR2 SYDVKM. Here the CDR3 reads CASSQGLAGVYEQYV. The CDR3 DNA is TGTGCCAGCAGTCAGGGACTAGCGGGGGTCTACGAGCAGTACGTC.

This clone was counted once. The CDR3 sequence: CASSPGTGEYEQYF. The CDR3 bases are TGTGCCAGCAGTCCAGGGACAGGGGAATACGAGCAGTACTTC. V gene TRBV27 combines with J gene TRBJ2-7; 10 bases align to TRBD1. Trimming took 5 bases from V and 4 from J; bases not matched to a gene: 5. The CDR3 extends over 14 amino acids. Germline V gene data show CDR1 as MNHEY and CDR2 as SMNVEV (reference sequence).